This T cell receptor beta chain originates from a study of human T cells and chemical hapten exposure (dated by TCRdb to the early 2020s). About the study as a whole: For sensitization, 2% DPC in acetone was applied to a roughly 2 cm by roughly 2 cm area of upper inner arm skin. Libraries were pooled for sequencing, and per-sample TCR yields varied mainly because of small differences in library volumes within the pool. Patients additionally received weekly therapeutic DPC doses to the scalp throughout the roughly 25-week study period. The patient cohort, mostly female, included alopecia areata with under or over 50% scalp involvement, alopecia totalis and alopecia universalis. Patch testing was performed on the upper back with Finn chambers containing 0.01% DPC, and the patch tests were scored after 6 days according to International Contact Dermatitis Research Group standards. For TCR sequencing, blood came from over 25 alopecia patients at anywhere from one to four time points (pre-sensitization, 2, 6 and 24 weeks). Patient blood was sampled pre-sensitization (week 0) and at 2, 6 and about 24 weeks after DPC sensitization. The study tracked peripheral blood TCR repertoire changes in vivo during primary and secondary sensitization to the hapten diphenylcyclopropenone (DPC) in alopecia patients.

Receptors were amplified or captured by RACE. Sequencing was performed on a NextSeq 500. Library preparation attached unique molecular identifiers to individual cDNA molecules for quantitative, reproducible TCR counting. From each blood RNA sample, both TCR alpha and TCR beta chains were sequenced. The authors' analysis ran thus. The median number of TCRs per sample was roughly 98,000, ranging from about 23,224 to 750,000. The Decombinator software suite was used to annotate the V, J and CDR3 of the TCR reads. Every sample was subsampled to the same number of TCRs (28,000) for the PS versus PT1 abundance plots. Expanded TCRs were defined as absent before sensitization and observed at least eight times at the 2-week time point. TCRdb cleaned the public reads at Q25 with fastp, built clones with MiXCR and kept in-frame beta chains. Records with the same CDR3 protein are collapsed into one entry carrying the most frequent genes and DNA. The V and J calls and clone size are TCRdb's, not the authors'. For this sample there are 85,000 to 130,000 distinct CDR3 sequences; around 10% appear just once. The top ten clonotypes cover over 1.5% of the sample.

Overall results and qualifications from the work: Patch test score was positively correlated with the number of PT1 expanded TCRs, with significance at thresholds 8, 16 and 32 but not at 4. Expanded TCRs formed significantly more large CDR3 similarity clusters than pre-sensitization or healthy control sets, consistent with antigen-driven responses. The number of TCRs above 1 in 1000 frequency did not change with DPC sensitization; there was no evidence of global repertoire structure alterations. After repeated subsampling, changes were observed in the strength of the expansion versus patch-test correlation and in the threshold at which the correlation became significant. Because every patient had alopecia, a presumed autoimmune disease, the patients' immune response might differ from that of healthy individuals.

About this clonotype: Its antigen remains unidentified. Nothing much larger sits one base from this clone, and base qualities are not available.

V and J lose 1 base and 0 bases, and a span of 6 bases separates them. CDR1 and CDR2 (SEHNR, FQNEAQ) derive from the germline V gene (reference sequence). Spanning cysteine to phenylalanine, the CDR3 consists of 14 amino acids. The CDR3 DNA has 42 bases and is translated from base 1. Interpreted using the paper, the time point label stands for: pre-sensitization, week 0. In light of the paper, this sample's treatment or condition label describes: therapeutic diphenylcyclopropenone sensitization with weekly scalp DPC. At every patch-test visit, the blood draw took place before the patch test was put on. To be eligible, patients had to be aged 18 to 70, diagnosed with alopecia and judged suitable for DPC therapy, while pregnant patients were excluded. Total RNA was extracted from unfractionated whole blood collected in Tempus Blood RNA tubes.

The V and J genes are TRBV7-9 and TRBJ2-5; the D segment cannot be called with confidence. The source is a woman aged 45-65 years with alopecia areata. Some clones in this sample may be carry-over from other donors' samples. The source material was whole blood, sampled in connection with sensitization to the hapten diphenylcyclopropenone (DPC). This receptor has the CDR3 CASSLVGNQETQYF. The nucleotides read TGTGCCAGCAGCTTAGTAGGGAACCAAGAGACCCAGTACTTC. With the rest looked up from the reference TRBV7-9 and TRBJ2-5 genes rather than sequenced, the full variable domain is DTGVSQNPRHKITKRGQNVTFRCDPISEHNRLYWYRQTLGQGPEFLTYFQNEAQLEKSRLLSDRFSAERPKGSFSTLEIQRTEQGDSAMYLCASSLVGNQETQYFGPGTRLLVL.